This entry concerns a single TCR beta chain. Its antigen is unidentified. These data come from a study of response to subunit inactivated influenza vaccine. Study-wide results and limits: Few new T cells, the authors suggested, are recruited by each seasonal influenza vaccination.

TCRdb called the RT-PCR reads again in MiXCR, with one record for every CDR3 protein. The data contain more than 600,000 distinct CDR3 sequences, less than 20% of them singletons. This CDR3 contains 15 residues. The germline V and J ends were trimmed by 6 bases and 0 bases, with 14 bases remaining between them. The source was PBMCs from blood, collected 4 to 6 days after vaccination. The receptor was isolated from a man aged 45-60 years who received an inactivated influenza vaccine. This chain uses TRBV12-3 or TRBV12-4 with TRBJ1-2; TRBD1 is a possible D gene (6 bases). CDR3 loop: CASSPNRAANYGYTF. The DNA of the CDR3 is TGTGCCAGCAGCCCGAACAGGGCTGCTAACTATGGCTACACCTTC.